This T cell receptor beta chain was sequenced for a study of T cells after yellow fever vaccination. Study-wide points: Though it reached lower strength, the secondary response hit its peak faster, day 5 versus 15.

The sample holds many counts of this clonotype. Its antigen is still unknown. Template switching by 5'RACE produced TCR cDNA, adding a universal primer site and UMIs. Using its own MiXCR run on the 5' RACE reads, TCRdb lists one record per CDR3 protein. The data show more than 95,000 distinct CDR3 sequences, around 15% seen once. Germline V CDR1 and CDR2: MNHEY, SMNVEV (reference sequence). The CDR3 has 15 residues. Trimming at V came to 4 bases and at J to 3 bases, leaving 6 bases not matched to a gene. The chain recombines TRBV27 with TRBJ2-3; 8 bases map to TRBD1. This specimen consisted of CD8+ T cells sorted from PBMCs, obtained 5 days after the yellow fever booster vaccination. This receptor was identified in a man aged 18-30 years who received the YFV17D yellow fever vaccine. Written as DNA, the CDR3 is TGTGCCAGCAGTTCGTATACAGGGGGTACAGATACGCAGTATTTT. This gives the protein CASSSYTGGTDTQYF.